The rows below give T cell receptor beta chains drawn from one sample of a study of T cell changes during pregnancy in multiple sclerosis. Measured with immunoSEQ multiplex PCR; TCRdb has only the in-frame clones, and not every one. Of approximately 94,000 clones listed, around 93% are singletons. The source was peripheral blood, collected after pregnancy. These receptors all come from a female donor with multiple sclerosis, enrolled in a pregnancy study. The CDR3 runs from the conserved cysteine through the conserved F or W. A D gene is named only where the DNA matches it firmly. Only some rows state a clone size, as once, few, many or a class for expanded clones.

J gene | V gene | clone size | D gene | CDR3 DNA | CDR3 protein
TRBJ2-7 | TRBV7-2 | - | - | TGTGCCAGCAGCCTAAGGTCGGGGGAGCTCTACGAGCAGTACTTC | CASSLRSGELYEQYF
TRBJ2-5 | TRBV2 | - | TRBD2 | TGTGCCAGCAGGAGCGGGAGGGGGGGAGAGACCCAGTACTTC | CASRSGRGGETQYF
TRBJ2-6 | TRBV5-1 | once | - | TGCGCCAGCAGCCCTGGAGAGTTCGCTAGACCGTCCTCTGGGGCCAACGTCCTGACTTTC | CASSPGEFARPSSGANVLTF
TRBJ2-3 | TRBV5-4 | - | TRBD2 | TGTGCCAGCAGCTTGGGACTAGCGGGGGCTAGCACAGATACGCAGTATTTT | CASSLGLAGASTDTQYF
TRBJ2-7 | TRBV2 | - | - | TGTGCCAGCAGTGAGGTTTCGAGGTCCCAATCCTACGAGCAGTACTTC | CASSEVSRSQSYEQYF
TRBJ1-2 | TRBV23-1 | - | - | TGCGCCAGCAGCCGACTTAATAACTTCGAATCAACTAACTATGGCTACACCTTC | CASSRLNNFESTNYGYTF
TRBJ2-1 | TRBV28 | - | TRBD2 | TGTGCCAGCAGTTCCAGCGGGAGTTGGGATGAGCAGTTCTTC | CASSSSGSWDEQFF
TRBJ2-2 | TRBV4-3 | - | - | TGCGCCAGCAGCCAAGATCTTGGGCAGGGGTTAACCGGGGAGCTGTTTTTT | CASSQDLGQGLTGELFF
TRBJ2-7 | TRBV2 | - | - | TGTGCCAGCAGTGAAGGGGCAGGGGTGGATTACGAGCAGTACTTC | CASSEGAGVDYEQYF
TRBJ2-3 | TRBV7-2 | - | TRBD2 | TGTGCCAGCAGCTCAACTAGCGGGAGTGGTACAGATACGCAGTATTTT | CASSSTSGSGTDTQYF
TRBJ1-2 | TRBV7-9 | few | - | TGTGCCAGCAGCCGAGCGCAGGGTAACTATGGCTACACCTTC | CASSRAQGNYGYTF
TRBJ1-2 | TRBV6-5 | once | - | TGTGCCAGCAGTCACCCCGGGGATGGCTACACCTTC | CASSHPGDGYTF
TRBJ2-2 | TRBV7-9 | - | - | TGTGCCAGCAGACCTACAGGGTTTGGCACCGGGGAGCTGTTTTTT | CASRPTGFGTGELFF
TRBJ1-1 | TRBV27 | - | - | TGTGCCAGCAGTCTCAATACCGGGGGTACTGAAGCTTTCTTT | CASSLNTGGTEAFF
TRBJ2-2 | TRBV7-2 | - | - | TGTGCCAGCAGCCAAAAATTCCTTCGGACAGCGAACACCGGGGAGCTGTTTTTT | CASSQKFLRTANTGELFF
TRBJ1-1 | TRBV27 | - | TRBD1 | TGTGCCAGCAGTCAACAGGGGGCGAACACTGAAGCTTTCTTT | CASSQQGANTEAFF
TRBJ2-7 | TRBV5-6 | - | - | TGTGCCAGCAGCTTGCAGGGAACCTACGAGCAGTACTTC | CASSLQGTYEQYF
TRBJ2-2 | TRBV27 | - | TRBD1 | TGTGCCAGCAGCAAAATCGGGACAGCCCTGGACGGGGAGCTGTTTTTT | CASSKIGTALDGELFF